This T cell receptor beta chain was identified in a study of blood T cells in healthy people across ages. Study observations and caveats: Changes seen in expanded clonotypes were possibly confounded by donor CMV status left unknown. Per million T cells, the diversity of TCR beta decreased roughly linearly as age advanced.

Healthy Caucasians from Russia aged roughly 6 to 90 served as donors. Every sample had a minimum of 6.5 million PBMCs isolated. Then a second PCR, running roughly 7 to 11 cycles, was carried out with a sample-barcoded 5' primer and a J-beta primer mix. TCRdb re-called the 5' RACE reads through MiXCR, storing one row per CDR3 protein. Of about 1.7 million distinct CDR3 sequences listed, 25% to 30% are singletons. To note about this clonotype: What it recognizes is unknown.

The V and J ends lost 5 bases and 5 bases respectively, with 9 bases between them. The CDR3 length is 13 residues. The TCR sequence derives from a woman in her twenties or thirties in good health. The V and J genes are TRBV12-3 or TRBV12-4 and TRBJ2-2; a weak D match, TRBD2 (6 bases). The sample consisted of blood. The CDR3 protein is CASSPTRTGELFF. CDR3 nucleotides: TGTGCCAGCAGTCCGACTAGGACCGGGGAGCTGTTTTTT.